These 7 T cell receptor beta chains originate from one sample sequenced in a study of T cells in Graves' hyperthyroidism and ophthalmopathy. Using RNA transcripts as the source, TCR beta CDR3 regions were amplified. A first-round RT-PCR of the TCR CDR3 used the HTBI primer set. TCRdb re-called the multiplex PCR reads with MiXCR, one entry per CDR3 protein. The repertoire holds about 550,000 distinct CDR3 sequences, with less than 25% as singletons. Sequencing was done on a sample of blood. These receptors were taken from a young man with Graves' hyperthyroidism.

The rearrangement uses TRBV30 and TRBJ1-1; TRBD1 matches at 9 bases. CDR3 length: 13 amino acids. Germline CDR1 GTSNPN, CDR2 SVGIG (reference sequence). V gave up 2 bases and J gave up 6 bases; unmatched junction bases: 4. The CDR3 protein is CAWSWDRAAEAFF. CDR3 sequence (DNA): TGTGCCTGGAGTTGGGACAGGGCAGCTGAAGCTTTCTTT.

The chain links TRBV6-1 to TRBJ2-2; 8 bases fit TRBD2. Looked up from germline, CDR1 is MNHNS and CDR2 is SASEGT. The trim removed 3 bases at V and 2 bases at J, leaving 11 bases unmatched. The CDR3 length is 18 residues. The CDR3 DNA is TGTGCCAGCAGTGAGAACTATGGAGGACTAGCAAACACCGGGGAGCTGTTTTTT. Amino acid sequence: CASSENYGGLANTGELFF.

This clonotype turned up a few times. The J gene is TRBJ2-7, the V gene TRBV9; perhaps D is TRBD1 or TRBD2 (5 bases each). This CDR3 comprises 14 residues. Trimming took off 0 bases at V and 1 base at J, with 8 bases between the two ends. Germline CDR1 and CDR2: SGDLS and YYNGEE. DNA for the CDR3: TGTGCCAGCAGCGTAGGGGGGTTGTCCTACGAGCAGTACTTC. It codes for CASSVGGLSYEQYF.

Details on this clonotype: A clone one base away is much larger, so this may be a read error. This rearrangement joins TRBV28 to TRBJ1-2, with 8 bases identical to TRBD1. CDR3 size: 15 residues. Germline loops: CDR1 MDHEN, CDR2 SYDVKM. The CDR3 DNA sequence: TGTGCCAGCAGTTTAGGGCAGGGGGCTAACTATGGCTGCACCTTC. This encodes CASSLGQGANYGCTF.

This clonotype was detected many times. The J gene is TRBJ2-7, the V gene TRBV12-3 or TRBV12-4; D is ambiguous. The CDR3 loop spans 14 amino acids. With 0 bases removed from V and 5 bases from J, the gap between germline ends came to 11 bases. The CDR3 nucleotides read TGTGCCAGCAGTTTAGCGCAAGACATCAACGAGCAGTACTTC. This gives the protein CASSLAQDINEQYF.

This clonotype came up many times. The chain combines TRBV12-3 or TRBV12-4 with TRBJ1-1, with TRBD1 matching over 7 bases. V lost 5 bases to trimming and J lost 4 bases; unmatched junction nucleotides: 7. This CDR3 is built from 14 residues. CDR3 sequence reads: CASSPDRASTEAFF. The DNA for the CDR3 is TGTGCCAGCAGTCCCGACAGGGCAAGCACTGAAGCTTTCTTT.

This clonotype was counted ten times or more. This chain connects TRBV12-3 or TRBV12-4 to TRBJ1-3; D remains ambiguous. The CDR3 sequence is 15 residues long. V lost 3 bases, J lost 0 bases, and 9 bases lay in between. CDR3 nucleotides: TGTGCCAGCAGTTTTTTGGCGGGCTCTGGAAACACCATATATTTT. It yields the protein CASSFLAGSGNTIYF.